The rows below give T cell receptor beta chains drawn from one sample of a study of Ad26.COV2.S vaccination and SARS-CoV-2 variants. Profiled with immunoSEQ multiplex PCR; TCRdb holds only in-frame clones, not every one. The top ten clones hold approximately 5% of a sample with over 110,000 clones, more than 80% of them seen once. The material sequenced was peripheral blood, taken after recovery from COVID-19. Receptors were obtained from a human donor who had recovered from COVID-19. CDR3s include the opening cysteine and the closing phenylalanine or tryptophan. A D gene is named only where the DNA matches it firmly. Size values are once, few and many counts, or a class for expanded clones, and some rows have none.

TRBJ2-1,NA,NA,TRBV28,CASSSVSKSYNEQFF,TGTGCCAGCAGTTCTGTTAGCAAATCCTACAATGAGCAGTTCTTC
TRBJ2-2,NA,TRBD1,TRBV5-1,CASSYPGTGYTGELFF,TGCGCCAGCAGCTACCCCGGGACAGGGTACACCGGGGAGCTGTTTTTT
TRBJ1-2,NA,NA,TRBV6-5,CASSYSTDYGYTF,TGTGCCAGCAGTTACTCGACGGACTATGGCTACACCTTC
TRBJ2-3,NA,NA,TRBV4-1,CASSQVYGGADTQYF,TGCGCCAGCAGCCAAGTTTACGGGGGCGCAGATACGCAGTATTTT
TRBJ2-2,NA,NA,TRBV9,CASSVALAGQTGELFF,TGTGCCAGCAGCGTAGCTCTGGCAGGGCAAACCGGGGAGCTGTTTTTT
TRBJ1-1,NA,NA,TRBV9,CASSPSPGSNTEAFF,TGTGCCAGCAGCCCGTCTCCGGGGTCGAACACTGAAGCTTTCTTT
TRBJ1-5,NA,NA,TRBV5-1,CASSLDSFSNQPQHF,TGCGCCAGCAGCTTGGACAGCTTTAGCAATCAGCCCCAGCATTTT
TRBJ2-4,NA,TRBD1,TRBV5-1,CASSLGQGAKNIQYF,TGCGCCAGCAGCTTGGGACAGGGCGCCAAAAACATTCAGTACTTC
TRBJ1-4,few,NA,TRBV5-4,CASSLGGAGEKLFF,TGTGCCAGCAGCTTGGGAGGGGCTGGGGAAAAACTGTTTTTT
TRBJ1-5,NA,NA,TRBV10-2,CASGINQPQHF,TGCGCCAGCGGAATAAATCAGCCCCAGCATTTT
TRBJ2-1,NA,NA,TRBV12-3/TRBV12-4,CASSSGIGDEQFF,TGTGCCAGCAGTTCGGGCATTGGCGATGAGCAGTTCTTC
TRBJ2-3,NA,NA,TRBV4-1,CASSQGYTPGDTQYF,TGCGCCAGCAGCCAAGGTTACACGCCAGGGGATACGCAGTATTTT
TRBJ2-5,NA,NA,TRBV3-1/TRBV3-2,CASSQEESGRLQETQYF,TGTGCCAGCAGCCAAGAGGAATCCGGGAGACTCCAAGAGACCCAGTACTTC
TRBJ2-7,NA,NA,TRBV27,CASSFTGLEQYF,TGTGCCAGCAGTTTCACAGGGCTCGAGCAGTACTTC
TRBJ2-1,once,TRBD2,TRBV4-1,CASSGSGGGGNEQFF,TGCGCCAGCAGCGGGAGCGGGGGGGGTGGTAATGAGCAGTTCTTC
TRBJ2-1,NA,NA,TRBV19,CASTVVGLTNEQFF,TGTGCCAGTACCGTGGTTGGGCTGACCAATGAGCAGTTCTTC
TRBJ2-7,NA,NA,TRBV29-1,CSVDGGTTSYEQYF,TGCAGCGTTGATGGCGGGACGACCTCCTACGAGCAGTACTTC
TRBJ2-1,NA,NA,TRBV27,CASSPMAAYNEQFF,TGTGCCAGCAGTCCCATGGCAGCCTACAATGAGCAGTTCTTC
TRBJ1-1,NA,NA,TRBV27,CASWGGLGMNTEAFF,TGTGCCAGCTGGGGGGGGCTAGGAATGAACACTGAAGCTTTCTTT
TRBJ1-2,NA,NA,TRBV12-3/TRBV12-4,CASRGGEDYGYTF,TGTGCCAGCAGAGGGGGGGAAGACTATGGCTACACCTTC
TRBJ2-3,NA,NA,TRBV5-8,CASSPTGSLADTQYF,TGTGCCAGCAGCCCGACAGGATCGCTGGCAGATACGCAGTATTTT
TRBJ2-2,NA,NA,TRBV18,CASSPPAGEIGELFF,TGTGCCAGCTCACCACCGGCAGGGGAAATCGGGGAGCTGTTTTTT
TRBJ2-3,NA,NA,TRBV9,CASSQTSGAADTQYF,TGTGCCAGCAGCCAAACTAGTGGCGCGGCAGATACGCAGTATTTT
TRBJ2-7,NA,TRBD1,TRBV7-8,CASSLGGGQGSREQYF,TGTGCCAGCAGCTTAGGCGGGGGACAGGGATCGCGGGAGCAGTACTTC
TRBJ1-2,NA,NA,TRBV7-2,CASSRGIGGQGSGYTF,TGTGCCAGCAGTCGTGGAATAGGGGGGCAGGGGAGCGGCTACACCTTC
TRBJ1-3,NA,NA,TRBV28,CASSSYGRITIYF,TGTGCCAGCAGTTCCTACGGACGAATCACCATATATTTT
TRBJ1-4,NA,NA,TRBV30,CACKRPGLEISATNEKLFF,TGTGCCTGCAAAAGACCGGGACTCGAAATCTCTGCAACTAATGAAAAACTGTTTTTT
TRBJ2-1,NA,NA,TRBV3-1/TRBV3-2,CASSTTGTRQFF,TGTGCCAGCAGCACGACCGGGACACGACAGTTCTTC
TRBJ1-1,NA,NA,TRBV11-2,CASSLVVTGNTEAFF,TGTGCCAGCAGCTTAGTTGTTACAGGGAACACTGAAGCTTTCTTT
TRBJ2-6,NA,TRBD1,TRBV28,CASSLGQGSAGANVLTF,TGTGCCAGCAGTTTAGGACAGGGTAGCGCTGGGGCCAACGTCCTGACTTTC